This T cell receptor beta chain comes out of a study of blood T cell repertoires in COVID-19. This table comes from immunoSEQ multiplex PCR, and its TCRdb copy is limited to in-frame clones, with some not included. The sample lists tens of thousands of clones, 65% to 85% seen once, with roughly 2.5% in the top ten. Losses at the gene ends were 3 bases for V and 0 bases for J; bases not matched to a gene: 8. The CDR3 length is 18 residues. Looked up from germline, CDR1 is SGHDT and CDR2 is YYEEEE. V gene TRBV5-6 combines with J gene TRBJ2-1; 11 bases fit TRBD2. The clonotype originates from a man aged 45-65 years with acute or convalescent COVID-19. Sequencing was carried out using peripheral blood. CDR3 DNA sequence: TGTGCCAGCAGCTCTCTAGCGGGGGGTAGCTACTCCTACAATGAGCAGTTCTTC. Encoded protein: CASSSLAGGSYSYNEQFF. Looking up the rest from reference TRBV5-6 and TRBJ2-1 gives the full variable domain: DAGVTQSPTHLIKTRGQQVTLRCSPKSGHDTVSWYQQALGQGPQFIFQYYEEEERQRGNFPDRFSGHQFPNYSSELNVNALLLGDSALYLCASSSLAGGSYSYNEQFFGPGTRLTVL.